A single TCR beta chain is shown here with its context. Authors' methods: Scientists estimated how many nucleated cells there were by amplifying reference gene primers. The assay was immunoSEQ multiplex PCR, and TCRdb's table has in-frame clones only and misses some. V and J calls and clone size come straight from that table; D and trimming were deduced from the DNA. The sample has 100,000 to 150,000 clones; more than 75% are singletons. This sample was included in a study of blood T cell repertoires in COVID-19. As for the study in general: Acute and convalescent COVID-19 samples came from the United States, Italy and Spain.

This CDR3 has 17 amino acids. Germline V gene lookup returns CDR1 LGHNA and CDR2 YNFKEQ. V lost 4 bases and J lost 5, with 23 bases in between. The TCR comes from a human donor in a cohort sampled during active COVID-19. Sequencing input: peripheral blood. This chain uses TRBV4-2 with TRBJ2-5, with D maybe TRBD2 (5 bases). The CDR3 loop reads CASSPGVGGLQRETQYF. The CDR3 coding sequence is TGTGCCAGCAGCCCCGGGGTGGGTGGCCTACAAAGGGAGACCCAGTACTTC.